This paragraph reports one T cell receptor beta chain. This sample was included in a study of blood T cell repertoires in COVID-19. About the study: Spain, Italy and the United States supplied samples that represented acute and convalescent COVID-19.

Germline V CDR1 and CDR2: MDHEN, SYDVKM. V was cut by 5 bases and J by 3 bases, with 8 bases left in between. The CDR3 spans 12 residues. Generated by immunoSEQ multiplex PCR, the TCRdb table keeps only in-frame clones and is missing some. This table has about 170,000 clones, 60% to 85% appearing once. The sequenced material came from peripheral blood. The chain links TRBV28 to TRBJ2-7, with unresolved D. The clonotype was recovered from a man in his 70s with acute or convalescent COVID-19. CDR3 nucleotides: TGTGCCAGCAGTCCCCCGGGCTACGAGCAGTACTTC. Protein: CASSPPGYEQYF.